The source of this TCR beta chain is a study of T cell responses to AZD1222 COVID-19 vaccine. Study-wide findings and caveats: At study baseline, merely several AZD1222 recipients were seropositive.

Details on this clone: Its antigen is still unknown.

V was cut by 5 bases and J by 8 bases, with 18 bases left in between. Per the germline V gene, CDR1 is MNHEY and CDR2 is SMNVEV (reference sequence). CDR3 length: 14 residues. Here immunoSEQ multiplex PCR was the method, and the copy in TCRdb shows in-frame clones only, minus some. The data contain about 140,000 clones, about 90% of them singletons. Second-dose timings of about 4 or about 12 weeks were pooled. The clonotype comes from an adult who received the AZD1222 COVID-19 vaccine. This chain joins TRBV27 and TRBJ1-2; the D gene is possibly TRBD1 (6 bases). Sample: peripheral blood, taken 28 days after the second AZD1222 dose. The CDR3 loop is CASSGSRGLGGYTF. CDR3 nucleotides: TGTGCCAGCAGTGGATCCAGGGGATTAGGGGGCTACACCTTC.